These 18 T cell receptor beta chains were all obtained from the same sample, sequenced in a study of blood T cell repertoires in COVID-19. Clones were read by immunoSEQ multiplex PCR, and TCRdb kept only the in-frame ones, dropping some. The sample shows under 400,000 clones, almost 90% of them seen only once. The sequenced material came from peripheral blood. Receptor source: a woman aged 25 to 39 with COVID-19, enrolled during active disease.

The rearrangement uses TRBV7-9 and TRBJ1-3; 9 bases are shared with TRBD1. Germline CDR1 reads SEHNR; CDR2 reads FQNEAQ (reference sequence). The CDR3 extends over 14 amino acids. V shed 5 bases, J shed 7 bases, and the junction held 6 bases outside the gene matches. The CDR3 region is CASSNTGGANTIYF. In DNA, the CDR3 is TGTGCCAGCAGCAACACAGGGGGCGCGAACACCATATATTTT.

CDR3: CASSLTGTEAFF. The CDR3, as DNA: TGTGCCAGCAGCTTGACAGGGACTGAAGCTTTCTTT. The rearrangement links TRBV11-2 to TRBJ1-1; 7 positions agree with TRBD1. Germline V gene lookup returns CDR1 SGHAT and CDR2 FQNNGV. Trimming removed 3 bases from V and 5 bases from J; junction bases left unmatched: 0. The CDR3 runs 12 residues.

J is TRBJ1-3 and V is TRBV21-1; the DNA was not used to check the table's D call, TRBD1. TRBV21-1 is designated a pseudogene. The CDR3 runs to 15 residues. The DNA of the CDR3 is TGTGCCAGGTATGAGGGGGACGGCTCTGGAAACACCATATATTTT. Translated: CARYEGDGSGNTIYF.

This clone has more than one count but fewer than ten. The V and J genes are TRBV10-3 and TRBJ2-7, with 7 bases matching TRBD1. The V and J ends lost 10 bases and 1 base, in that order; junction bases with no gene match: 10. The CDR3 runs to 14 residues. Germline CDR1 ENHRY, CDR2 SYGVKD. CDR3 protein: CASSGTEISYEQYF. CDR3 coding DNA: TGTGCCAGCTCCGGGACAGAAATTTCCTACGAGCAGTACTTC.

The CDR3 bases are TGTGCCAGCACGGGCGGGAGCGACAATGAGCAGTTCTTC. This translates into CASTGGSDNEQFF. The chain carries TRBV2 and TRBJ2-1; 7 bases align to TRBD2. Per the germline V gene, CDR1 is SNHLY and CDR2 is FYNNEI. With V trimmed by 7 bases and J by 5 bases, 5 bases remained unmatched. This CDR3 has 13 amino acids.

J is TRBJ1-3 and V is TRBV10-3; 10 bases are a match to TRBD1. CDR1 and CDR2 (germline): ENHRY, SYGVKD. There are 17 residues in the CDR3. The V segment lost 0 bases and the J segment 2 bases; nucleotides outside the gene matches: 4. DNA for the CDR3: TGTGCCATCAGTGAGTCTGACAGGGGGCCTACTGGAAACACCATATATTTT. It codes for CAISESDRGPTGNTIYF.

This chain joins TRBV30 and TRBJ1-5, with D possibly being TRBD1 (5 bases). Trimming cost V 0 bases and J 7 bases, with 10 bases left between them. The CDR3 length is 13 residues. Germline V gene lookup returns CDR1 GTSNPN and CDR2 SVGIG (reference sequence). CDR3 protein: CAWSVGVMQPQHF. CDR3 bases: TGTGCCTGGAGTGTAGGGGTGATGCAGCCCCAGCATTTT.

The chain couples TRBV6-6 to TRBJ1-4; TRBD1 matches 9 bases. Looked up from germline, CDR1 is MNHNY and CDR2 is SVGAGI (reference sequence). The CDR3 loop spans 18 amino acids. The junction had 12 bases not matched to a gene; V was cut back by 5 bases and J by 2 bases. The CDR3 DNA follows: TGTGCCAGCAGTCACACTACAGGGGGCAAAAGCACTAATGAAAAACTGTTTTTT. Protein sequence: CASSHTTGGKSTNEKLFF.

V and J are TRBV11-2 and TRBJ2-7; weak D call: TRBD2 (5 bases). Deletions cut 5 bases from V and 2 bases from J, with 13 bases between. Germline V lookup: CDR1 SGHAT, CDR2 FQNNGV. The CDR3 is 14 residues long. The DNA of the CDR3 is TGTGCCAGCAGCCCCGGGATACAAACCTACGAGCAGTACTTC. It translates to CASSPGIQTYEQYF. Based on the CDR3 plus reference TRBV11-2 and TRBJ2-7, the full variable domain is EAGVAQSPRYKIIEKRQSVAFWCNPISGHATLYWYQQILGQGPKLLIQFQNNGVVDDSQLPKDRFSAERLKGVDSTLKIQPAKLEDSAVYLCASSPGIQTYEQYFGPGTRLTVT.

This chain joins TRBV10-3 and TRBJ1-1, with 7 bases lining up with TRBD1. Germline lookup yields CDR1 ENHRY and CDR2 SYGVKD. Trimming at V came to 4 bases and at J to 0 bases, leaving 5 bases not matched to a gene. This CDR3 comprises 15 residues. CDR3 sequence (DNA): TGTGCCATCAGTGGACAGGGAGTCATGAACACTGAAGCTTTCTTT. Residues: CAISGQGVMNTEAFF.

J is TRBJ2-1 and V is TRBV5-4, with 12 positions matching TRBD2. After removal of 4 bases from V and 8 bases from J, the junction contained 7 bases not matched to a gene. The CDR3 is 15 amino acids. Germline CDR1 SGHNT, CDR2 YYREEE (reference sequence). CDR3 bases: TGTGCCAGCAGCCCGACTAGCGGGAGAACGTATGAGCAGTTCTTC. It specifies CASSPTSGRTYEQFF. Looking up the rest from reference TRBV5-4 and TRBJ2-1 gives the full variable domain: ETGVTQSPTHLIKTRGQQVTLRCSSQSGHNTVSWYQQALGQGPQFIFQYYREEENGRGNFPPRFSGLQFPNYSSELNVNALELDDSALYLCASSPTSGRTYEQFFGPGTRLTVL.

CDR3 in DNA: TGTGCCAGCAGCTTGGCAGGGGCGCTGGACACTGAAGCTTTCTTT. Residues: CASSLAGALDTEAFF. The V call is TRBV5-4, the J call TRBJ1-1; D may be TRBD1 (6 bases). The V and J ends lost 0 bases and 3 bases respectively, with 12 bases between them. The CDR3 has 15 amino acids. Looked up from germline, CDR1 is SGHNT and CDR2 is YYREEE (reference sequence).

The rearrangement links TRBV27 to TRBJ1-1; weak D call: TRBD1 (5 bases). The germline V and J ends were trimmed by 8 bases and 3 bases, with 19 bases remaining between them. Germline values: CDR1 MNHEY, CDR2 SMNVEV (reference sequence). The CDR3 is 15 residues long. The CDR3: CASRRRVGGDTEAFF. In nucleotides, the CDR3 is TGTGCCAGCCGCCGCAGGGTCGGTGGGGACACTGAAGCTTTCTTT.

This rearrangement joins TRBV30 to TRBJ2-4, with 12 positions matching TRBD2. Germline V gene data show CDR1 as GTSNPN and CDR2 as SVGIG (reference sequence). The length of the CDR3 is 16 residues. Trimming at V came to 4 bases and at J to 0 bases, leaving 4 bases not matched to a gene. The CDR3 is CAWIGTSGLAKNIQYF. For the CDR3, the DNA is TGTGCCTGGATCGGGACTAGCGGGCTAGCCAAAAACATTCAGTACTTC.

This sequence joins TRBV18 and TRBJ1-2; no clear D gene. Germline V CDR1 and CDR2: KGHSH, LQKENI. The V end lost 3 bases, the J end lost 7 bases, and 15 bases lay between the germline ends. The length of the CDR3 is 14 residues. In DNA form, the CDR3 reads TGTGCCAGCTCACCCCAAATGTCGGGGTCTGGCTACACCTTC. Its protein product is CASSPQMSGSGYTF.

The genes are TRBV5-1 and TRBJ2-5; 13 bases map to TRBD2. CDR3 length equals 15 residues. The J segment lost 5 bases and the V segment lost 4 bases, leaving 5 bases of the junction unmatched. CDR1 is SGHRS, CDR2 YFSETQ, per germline. Here the CDR3 reads CASSPGLAGEETQYF. CDR3 coding DNA: TGCGCCAGCAGCCCCGGACTAGCGGGAGAGGAGACCCAGTACTTC.

The chain joins TRBV18 to TRBJ1-1; D remains unclear. The germline V gene encodes CDR1 KGHSH and CDR2 LQKENI. This CDR3 has 14 amino acids. With 0 bases removed from V and 1 base from J, the gap between germline ends came to 6 bases. The CDR3 loop is CASSPPTPNTEAFF. In DNA, the CDR3 is TGTGCCAGCTCACCACCAACACCGAACACTGAAGCTTTCTTT.

This sequence joins TRBV6-5 and TRBJ2-5, with D tentatively TRBD2 (5 bases). V gave up 1 base and J gave up 5 bases, with 8 bases separating them. This CDR3 has 13 amino acids. CDR1 and CDR2 (germline): MNHEY, SVGAGI. The CDR3 spells CASSYWRGETQYF. DNA of the CDR3: TGTGCCAGCAGTTACTGGCGCGGGGAGACCCAGTACTTC.